Listed here is a single T cell receptor (beta chain). The data belong to a study of blood T cell repertoires in COVID-19. The V gene's germline CDR1 is SGHNT and CDR2 YYREEE (reference sequence). The CDR3 runs 16 residues. Trimming cost V 3 bases and J 5 bases; bases outside gene matches: 5. Profiled with immunoSEQ multiplex PCR; TCRdb holds only in-frame clones, not every one. The sample lists about 40,000 clones, about 88% seen once, with over 9.5% in the top ten. The rearrangement links TRBV5-4 to TRBJ2-2; TRBD2 matches 12 bases. The clonotype comes from a man aged 55 to 70 with active COVID-19. The source material was peripheral blood. CDR3: CASSYGLAGYTGELFF. The CDR3 DNA sequence: TGTGCCAGCAGCTATGGACTAGCGGGATATACCGGGGAGCTGTTTTTT.